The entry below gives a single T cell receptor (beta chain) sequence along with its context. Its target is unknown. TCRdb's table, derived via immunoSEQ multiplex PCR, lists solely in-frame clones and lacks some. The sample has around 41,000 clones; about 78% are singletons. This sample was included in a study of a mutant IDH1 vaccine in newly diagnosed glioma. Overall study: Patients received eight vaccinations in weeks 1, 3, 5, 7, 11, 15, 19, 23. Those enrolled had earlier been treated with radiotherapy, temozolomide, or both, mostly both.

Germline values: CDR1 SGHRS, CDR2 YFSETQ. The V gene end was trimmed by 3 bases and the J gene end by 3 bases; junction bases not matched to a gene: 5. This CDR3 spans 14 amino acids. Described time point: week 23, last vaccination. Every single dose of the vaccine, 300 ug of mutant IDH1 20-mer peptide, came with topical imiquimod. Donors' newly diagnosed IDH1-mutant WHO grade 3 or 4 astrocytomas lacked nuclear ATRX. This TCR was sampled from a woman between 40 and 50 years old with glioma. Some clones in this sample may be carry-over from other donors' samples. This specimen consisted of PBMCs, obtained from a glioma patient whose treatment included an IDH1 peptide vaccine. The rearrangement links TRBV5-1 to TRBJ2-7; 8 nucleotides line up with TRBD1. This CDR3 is CASSYEGQVYEQYF. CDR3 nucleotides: TGCGCCAGCAGCTACGAGGGACAGGTCTACGAGCAGTACTTC.